This T cell receptor (beta chain) was sequenced for a study of T cell repertoires in cytomegalovirus infection. Study details: Public TCR beta signatures marked donors with CMV infection and the matching HLA. The study, taken as a whole, reports: Identification of carriers of CMV plus the relevant HLA was performed using cumulative public TCR beta family frequency. Clonotypes of TCR beta that were HLA-C-restricted and CMV-specific dominated the ex vivo response.

This CDR3 is built from 14 residues. V dropped 3 bases and J dropped 8 bases, with 13 bases sitting between them. Per the germline V gene, CDR1 is SEHNR and CDR2 is FQNEAQ (reference sequence). Comments on this clonotype: Its antigen is still unknown.

TCRdb re-derived calls from the reads in MiXCR, one entry per CDR3 protein. The sample shows 510,000 or so distinct CDR3 sequences, about 30% of them seen only once. The sequenced material came from PBMCs. This clonotype originated in a human donor in good health (CMV status not recorded). Some clones in this sample may be carry-over from other donors' samples. The V call is TRBV7-9, the J call TRBJ1-4, with TRBD1 as a possible D gene (5 bases). This chain's CDR3 is CASSLAGKEEKLFF. CDR3 nucleotide sequence: TGTGCCAGCAGCTTGGCAGGGAAGGAAGAAAAACTGTTTTTT.